This TCR beta chain was retrieved from a study of T cell responses to AZD1222 COVID-19 vaccine. In the study overall: Second-dose groups at about 4 or about 12 weeks were pooled. Study results and caveats: Spike was spanned by vaccine-associated CD4 TCRs, which were dominant at 160-218 and 743-854. Only six people who got AZD1222 tested seropositive at baseline. The repertoires were collected only after the peak T cell response.

TCRdb keeps only in-frame clones here, not all; method: immunoSEQ multiplex PCR. Of approximately 120,000 clones detected, approximately 90% appear once; the ten largest clones hold roughly 4.7%. Germline CDR1 and CDR2: LGHNT and FRNRAP. The CDR3 is made up of 14 amino acids. Trimming removed 1 base at V and 3 bases at J, with 9 bases between. Note on this clone: Its cognate antigen is unknown.

The material was peripheral blood, obtained on day 0 of AZD1222 vaccination. V and J are TRBV12-5 and TRBJ1-1; TRBD1 might be the D (5 bases). This clonotype was obtained from an adult in good health. CDR3 in amino acids: CASGLGGGYTEAFF. CDR3 nucleotide sequence: TGTGCTAGTGGTTTGGGCGGGGGTTACACTGAAGCTTTCTTT.